This T cell receptor (beta chain) was found in a study of CD8 T cells in Susac syndrome. Reverse transcription used roughly 0.45 to 1 ug RNA and random hexamers. TCRdb fed the immunoSEQ multiplex PCR reads into MiXCR, producing one record per CDR3 protein. The table includes approximately 230,000 distinct CDR3 sequences, over 85% detected once. The V and J ends lost 3 bases and 2 bases, in that order; junction bases with no gene match: 5. There are 14 residues in the CDR3. CDR1 and CDR2 from the germline V gene are DFQATT and SNEGSKA (reference sequence). Sequencing was performed on CD4+ T cells from PBMCs. The V call is TRBV20-1, the J call TRBJ2-5; 8 nucleotides line up with TRBD2. The clonotype comes from a human donor with multiple sclerosis. CDR3 region: CSASWASGQETQYF. As DNA, the CDR3 is TGCAGTGCTAGCTGGGCTAGCGGGCAAGAGACCCAGTACTTC.